This TCR beta chain appears in the sequencing data of a study of blood T cell repertoires in COVID-19. Background on the study: Some COVID-19 samples were acute and others convalescent; all came from the United States, Italy and Spain.

A single count supports this clone. As processed by the authors: Scientists estimated how many nucleated cells there were by amplifying reference gene primers. Sequenced by immunoSEQ multiplex PCR; TCRdb stores in-frame clones only, minus some. That table is the source of V, J and clone size, and D and trimming were worked out from the DNA. The sample records approximately 150,000 clones, 85% being singletons. V was pared by 7 bases and J by 2 bases, with 5 bases of the junction left unmatched. Germline CDR1 and CDR2: MGHDK and SYGVNS. The CDR3 has 15 amino acids. The chain combines TRBV25-1 with TRBJ2-6; 7 positions match TRBD1. Sequencing input: peripheral blood. This TCR was sampled from a woman aged 80 or over with COVID-19, enrolled during active disease. This CDR3 is CASTKGGAGANVLTF. CDR3 coding DNA: TGTGCCAGCACTAAAGGGGGCGCTGGGGCCAACGTCCTGACTTTC.